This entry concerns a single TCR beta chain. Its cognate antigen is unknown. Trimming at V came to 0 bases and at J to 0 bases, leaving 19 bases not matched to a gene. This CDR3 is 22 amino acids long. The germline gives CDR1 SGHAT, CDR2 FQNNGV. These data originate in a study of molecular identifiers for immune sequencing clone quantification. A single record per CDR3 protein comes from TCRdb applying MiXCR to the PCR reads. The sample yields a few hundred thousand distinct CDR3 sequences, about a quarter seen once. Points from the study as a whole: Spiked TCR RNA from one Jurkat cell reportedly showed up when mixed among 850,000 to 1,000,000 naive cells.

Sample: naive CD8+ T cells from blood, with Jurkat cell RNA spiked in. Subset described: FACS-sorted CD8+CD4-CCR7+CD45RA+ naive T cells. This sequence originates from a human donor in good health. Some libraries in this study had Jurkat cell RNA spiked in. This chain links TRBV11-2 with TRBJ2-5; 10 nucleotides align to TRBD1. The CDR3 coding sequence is TGTGCCAGCAGCTTAGACCACCCGACACAGACAGGGGGCTATGAGTACCAAGAGACCCAGTACTTC. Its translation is CASSLDHPTQTGGYEYQETQYF.